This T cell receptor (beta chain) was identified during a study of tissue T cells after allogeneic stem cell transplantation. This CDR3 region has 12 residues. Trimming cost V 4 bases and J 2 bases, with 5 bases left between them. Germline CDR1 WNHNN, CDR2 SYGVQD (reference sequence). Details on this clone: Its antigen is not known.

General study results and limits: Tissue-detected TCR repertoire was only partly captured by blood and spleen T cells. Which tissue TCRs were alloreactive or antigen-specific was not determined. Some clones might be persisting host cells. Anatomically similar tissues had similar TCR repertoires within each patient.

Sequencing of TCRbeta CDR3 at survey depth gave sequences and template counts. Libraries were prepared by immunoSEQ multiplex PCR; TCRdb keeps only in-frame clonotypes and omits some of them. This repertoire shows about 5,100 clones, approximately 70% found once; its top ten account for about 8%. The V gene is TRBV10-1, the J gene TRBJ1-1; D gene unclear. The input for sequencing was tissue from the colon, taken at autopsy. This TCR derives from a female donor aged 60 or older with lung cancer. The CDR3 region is CASSGANTEAFF. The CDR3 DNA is TGCGCCAGCAGTGGGGCCAACACTGAAGCTTTCTTT.